The 19 T cell receptor beta chains below were found in one sample sequenced in a study of neurological immune-mediated disorders. Indicated time point: technical triplicate 2. From the 5' RACE reads, TCRdb called clonotypes with MiXCR, one entry per CDR3 protein. There are about 59,000 distinct CDR3 sequences in the sample; approximately 25% occur only once, and about 4.6% lies in the top ten. Sequenced: PBMCs. The receptors originated from a man aged 60-69 years with HTLV-1-associated myelopathy (HAM/TSP).

This clonotype was counted only a few times. The rearrangement joins TRBV12-3 or TRBV12-4 to TRBJ2-7; TRBD2 might be the D (6 bases). This CDR3 has 15 residues. V lost 3 bases and J 3 bases, leaving 15 bases between the germline ends. The CDR3 sequence is CASSFLASLGYEQYF. CDR3 coding DNA: TGTGCCAGCAGTTTTCTAGCGTCGCTGGGCTACGAGCAGTACTTC.

As concerns this clonotype: This may stem from a read error, because a much larger clone lies one nucleotide away. J is TRBJ1-2 and V is TRBV28; D is perhaps TRBD1 (5 bases). In germline, CDR1 is MDHEN, CDR2 SYDVKM. This CDR3 has 13 residues. Here the CDR3 reads CASSQTALYSYTF. In DNA, the CDR3 is TGTGCCAGCAGTCAGACAGCTCTCTATAGCTACACCTTC.

This clonotype was seen at least ten times. The chain carries TRBV5-6 and TRBJ2-7; TRBD1 might be the D (6 bases). This CDR3 region has 16 residues. Germline CDR1 reads SGHDT; CDR2 reads YYEEEE. Trimming took off 0 bases at V and 2 bases at J, with 15 bases between the two ends. The CDR3, as DNA: TGTGCCAGCAGCTTGGGGAATACAGGGATAACCTACGAGCAGTACTTC. Translating it yields CASSLGNTGITYEQYF.

This clonotype is labeled medium-sized. The gene calls are TRBV5-1 and TRBJ2-5; TRBD1 matches at 7 bases. Germline V gene data show CDR1 as SGHRS and CDR2 as YFSETQ. Losses at the gene ends were 4 bases for V and 2 bases for J; bases not matched to a gene: 8. CDR3 length equals 15 residues. Here the CDR3 reads CASSPTRDRQETQYF. CDR3 coding DNA: TGCGCCAGCAGCCCGACCCGGGACAGACAAGAGACCCAGTACTTC.

Notes on this clonotype: At one end, the junction sequence differs from germline, possibly due to a read error. The genes are TRBV20-1 and TRBJ2-3; TRBD1 is a possible D gene (6 bases). The CDR3 extends over 13 amino acids. Germline-derived CDR1 and CDR2 are DFQATT and SNEGSKA (reference sequence). In DNA form, the CDR3 reads TGCAGTGGATCGGCAGGGGTAGGGGATATGCAGTATTTT. Translation gives CSGSAGVGDMQYF.

The chain is built from TRBV5-1 and TRBJ2-5, with TRBD1 matching over 7 bases. Germline CDR1 reads SGHRS; CDR2 reads YFSETQ. The CDR3 is made up of 15 amino acids. V lost 6 bases to trimming and J lost 2 bases; unmatched junction nucleotides: 10. The CDR3 here is CASKEGGYLQETQYF. The DNA for the CDR3 is TGCGCCAGCAAAGAAGGGGGCTACCTTCAAGAGACCCAGTACTTC.

As to this clonotype: This sequence may be a read error, since a much larger clone differs from it by one base. V and J are TRBV5-1 and TRBJ2-5, with D tentatively TRBD2 (7 bases). V shed 6 bases and J shed 5 bases, with 11 bases lying between them. CDR1 is SGHRS, CDR2 YFSETQ, per germline. The CDR3 totals 12 residues. CDR3 nucleotide sequence: TGCGCCAGCACGGGGGGCAGGGAGACCCAGTACTTC. It specifies CASTGGRETQYF.

V and J are TRBV3-1 and TRBJ2-2; tentatively, D is TRBD2 (5 bases). CDR1 and CDR2 (germline): LGHDT, YNNKEL (reference sequence). The V end lost 0 bases, the J end lost 8 bases, and 10 bases lay between the germline ends. This CDR3 is 14 amino acids long. CDR3 DNA sequence: TGTGCCAGCAGCCAAGATTGGGAGACGGGGGAGCTGTTTTTT. Translating it yields CASSQDWETGELFF.

The chain uses TRBV29-1 and TRBJ1-1; the D gene is possibly TRBD1 (5 bases). CDR1 is SQVTM, CDR2 ANQGSEA, per germline. This CDR3 region has 13 residues. Between the trimmed V and J ends, which lost 7 bases and 1 base, there was a span of 13 bases. The DNA for the CDR3 is TGCAGCGCGCCGACAGCAAAGAACACTGAAGCTTTCTTT. Protein sequence: CSAPTAKNTEAFF.

This clonotype was detected many times. The chain links TRBV5-5 to TRBJ1-2, with D perhaps matching TRBD1 (5 bases). The ends were cut back, 2 bases at V and 3 bases at J, with 11 bases in the middle. CDR3 length equals 14 residues. The V gene's germline CDR1 is SGHKS and CDR2 YYEKEE (reference sequence). CDR3 DNA sequence: TGTGCCAGCAGCTTAACAAGGGGAGACTATGGCTACACCTTC. Translation: CASSLTRGDYGYTF.

In its sample, this clonotype was seen many times. This chain links TRBV4-1 with TRBJ2-3, with 14 bases aligning to TRBD2. CDR1 MGHRA and CDR2 YSYEKL come from the germline V gene. V was clipped by 1 base and J by 5 bases; unmatched bases: 8. CDR3 length equals 18 residues. The CDR3 nucleotides are TGCGCCAGCAGCCAAGGGGCCGGGACTAGCGGGAGTCTAGATACGCAGTATTTT. Residues: CASSQGAGTSGSLDTQYF.

This clonotype was detected many times. The genes are TRBV18 and TRBJ1-1; D perhaps matches TRBD1 (5 bases). CDR1 and CDR2 (germline): KGHSH, LQKENI. This CDR3 is 15 amino acids long. Deletions cut 2 bases from V and 2 bases from J, with 12 bases between. In nucleotides, the CDR3 is TGTGCCAGCTCACCAACGAACAGGCCCAACACTGAAGCTTTCTTT. As protein: CASSPTNRPNTEAFF.

The table lists this clonotype with many counts. The CDR3 is CATSDLRVQGNEQFF. CDR3 DNA: TGTGCCACCAGTGATTTGCGGGTACAGGGGAATGAGCAGTTCTTC. The chain employs TRBV24-1 and TRBJ2-1; 7 bases map to TRBD1. CDR1 KGHDR and CDR2 SFDVKD come from the germline V gene. This CDR3 has 15 residues. With 0 bases clipped from V and 7 bases from J, the junction kept 5 bases outside the gene matches.

This clonotype was observed a handful of times. V is TRBV5-1 and J is TRBJ1-2, with 7 bases lining up with TRBD1. Germline CDR1 SGHRS, CDR2 YFSETQ. V shed 4 bases and J 2 bases; nucleotides not matched to a gene: 14. CDR3 length: 17 residues. The DNA of the CDR3 is TGCGCCAGCAGCCCGGAGGGGGCCCTACAGGAAAACTATGGCTACACCTTC. Its protein is CASSPEGALQENYGYTF.

This clonotype came up many times. V gene TRBV6-5 combines with J gene TRBJ2-2, with D possibly being TRBD2 (6 bases). Trimming cost V 5 bases and J 6 bases, with 13 bases left between them. The CDR3 contains 14 residues. Germline assignment: CDR1 MNHEY and CDR2 SVGAGI. CDR3 protein: CASSRGTVPGELFF. In DNA form, the CDR3 reads TGTGCCAGCAGTCGGGGGACCGTCCCCGGGGAGCTGTTTTTT.

This clonotype was observed a single time. This rearrangement joins TRBV7-3 to TRBJ1-2; D is unresolved. The germline CDR1 and CDR2 sequences are SGHTA and FQGTGA. V was clipped by 9 bases and J by 7 bases, with 21 bases between them. This CDR3 contains 14 residues. CDR3 bases: TGTGCCAGTAGCCCAAGAAGGGCTGAAGCTGGCTACACCTTC. Translation gives CASSPRRAEAGYTF.

The chain employs TRBV7-9 and TRBJ2-1; TRBD2 agrees at 14 bases. J lost 9 bases, V lost 4 bases, and 8 bases had no gene match. The CDR3 sequence is 16 residues long. Per germline, CDR1 SEHNR and CDR2 FQNEAQ (reference sequence). The CDR3 is CASSSPTSGGAFEQFF. Written as DNA, the CDR3 is TGTGCCAGCAGCTCACCGACTAGCGGGGGGGCCTTTGAGCAGTTCTTC.

This clonotype has a count of ten or more. V is TRBV20-1 and J is TRBJ2-7; 8 bases line up with TRBD2. This CDR3 spans 13 amino acids. Germline trimming cut 1 base from V and 6 bases from J; bases unmatched to any gene: 5. Per germline, CDR1 DFQATT and CDR2 SNEGSKA (reference sequence). The CDR3 sequence: CSARGPTSGEQYF. Written as DNA, the CDR3 is TGCAGTGCTAGAGGACCCACTAGCGGCGAGCAGTACTTC.

With regard to this clonotype: A much larger clone differs by one base, so this may be a read error. The chain employs TRBV5-1 and TRBJ2-5; D unresolved. V lost 2 bases and J 0 bases, leaving 8 bases between the germline ends. Germline loops: CDR1 SGHRS, CDR2 YFSETQ. The CDR3 runs to 14 residues. The CDR3, as DNA: TGCGCCAGCAGCTTTGGTTCTTACCAAGAGACCCAGTACTTC. Translated: CASSFGSYQETQYF.